This T cell receptor (beta chain) is drawn from a study of STAT5B mutations in CD4+ large granular lymphocyte leukemia. Study-level results: Top patient clones used TRBV06 genes more often: 8/27 versus 2/35 in controls.

Regarding this clone: Its antigen is unknown.

In germline, CDR1 is SGHNT, CDR2 YYREEE (reference sequence). The CDR3 is 15 amino acids. V was cut by 4 bases and J by 2 bases, with 15 bases left in between. Clones were read by immunoSEQ multiplex PCR, and TCRdb kept only the in-frame ones, dropping some. The data hold 28,000 or so clones, with 65% to 80% observed a single time. This chain links TRBV5-4 with TRBJ2-5; perhaps TRBD1 as D (5 bases). The sequenced sample was CD4+ T cells from blood buffy coats. The TCR was taken from a human donor in good health. CDR3 loop: CASSRGRQTQETQYF. Written as DNA, the CDR3 is TGTGCCAGCAGCCGTGGTAGACAGACTCAAGAGACCCAGTACTTC.